The 31 T cell receptor beta chains in this list originate from one sample, sequenced in a study of blood T cell repertoires in COVID-19. Clones were read by immunoSEQ multiplex PCR, and TCRdb kept only the in-frame ones, dropping some. The sample has about 530,000 clones, roughly nine tenths seen once. Input material: peripheral blood. The receptors derive from a woman aged 50 to 60 with COVID-19, enrolled during active disease.

This chain uses TRBV9 with TRBJ2-7; D unclear. Germline lookup yields CDR1 SGDLS and CDR2 YYNGEE. This CDR3 comprises 13 residues. The V gene lost 2 bases and the J gene lost 0 bases, with 6 bases spanning the gap. In nucleotides, the CDR3 is TGTGCCAGCAGCGTCACAGACTCCTACGAGCAGTACTTC. Encoded protein: CASSVTDSYEQYF.

V usage is TRBV30 and J usage is TRBJ1-4; 8 nucleotides match TRBD1. The junction had 4 bases not matched to a gene; V was cut back by 5 bases and J by 8 bases. Germline V gene sequence: CDR1 GTSNPN, CDR2 SVGIG (reference sequence). The CDR3 length is 12 residues. The CDR3 reads CAWDRGGEKLFF. The CDR3 coding sequence is TGTGCCTGGGACAGGGGAGGGGAAAAACTGTTTTTT.

This chain links TRBV11-2 with TRBJ1-4, with D perhaps matching TRBD1 (5 bases). The CDR3 is made up of 14 amino acids. The V gene's germline CDR1 is SGHAT and CDR2 FQNNGV. V lost 3 bases to trimming and J lost 11 bases, with 16 bases between them. The CDR3 region has the DNA TGTGCCAGCAGCTTCGGAGGGGAAGCGCGGAAACTGTTTTTT. Amino acids: CASSFGGEARKLFF.

The chain couples TRBV28 to TRBJ2-7; D unclear. The CDR3 extends over 13 amino acids. V lost 4 bases to trimming and J lost 3 bases, with 10 bases between them. Germline CDR1 MDHEN, CDR2 SYDVKM. The CDR3 sequence is CASSSENYYEQYF. The CDR3 nucleotides read TGTGCCAGCAGTTCCGAGAACTACTACGAGCAGTACTTC.

Only one count was recorded for this clone. J is TRBJ2-1 and V is TRBV21-1; TRBD1, as called in the table, went unchecked against the DNA. TRBV21-1 is a pseudogene. There are 15 residues in the CDR3. The chain's CDR3 is CASRNRAGGYNEQFF. The CDR3 DNA reads TGTGCCAGCCGGAACCGCGCAGGGGGCTATAATGAGCAGTTCTTC.

The chain joins TRBV27 to TRBJ1-2, with unresolved D. Germline V lookup: CDR1 MNHEY, CDR2 SMNVEV (reference sequence). V lost 6 bases to trimming and J lost 0 bases, with 11 bases between them. The CDR3 runs 14 residues. CDR3: CASRPVIANYGYTF. Written as DNA, the CDR3 is TGTGCCAGCAGGCCCGTCATAGCTAACTATGGCTACACCTTC.

The chain links TRBV27 to TRBJ2-7; TRBD2 agrees at 8 bases. CDR1 and CDR2 (germline): MNHEY, SMNVEV (reference sequence). The CDR3 contains 12 residues. For the CDR3, the DNA is TGTGCGACGCAAAGCGGGGGCTACGAGCAGTACTTC. Encoded protein: CATQSGGYEQYF.

The rearrangement links TRBV9 to TRBJ1-6; D perhaps matches TRBD1 (5 bases). CDR1 SGDLS and CDR2 YYNGEE come from the germline V gene. V was shortened by 3 bases and J by 2 bases, with 15 bases between the two germline ends. The CDR3 loop spans 17 amino acids. The CDR3 is CASSAGGGKAYNSPLHF. The CDR3 DNA follows: TGTGCCAGCAGCGCCGGGGGGGGAAAGGCCTATAATTCACCCCTCCACTTT.

The V and J genes are TRBV6-5 and TRBJ1-6; D gene ambiguous. Trimming removed 7 bases from V and 2 bases from J, with 12 bases in between. The germline V gene has CDR1 MNHEY and CDR2 SVGAGI. This CDR3 spans 15 amino acids. CDR3 residues: CASNVNFPYNSPLHF. The CDR3 nucleotides are TGTGCCAGCAACGTCAACTTTCCCTATAATTCACCCCTCCACTTT.

The genes are TRBV24-1 and TRBJ2-3; D is ambiguous. CDR1 is KGHDR and CDR2 is SFDVKD in the germline V gene. Between the trimmed V and J ends, which lost 3 bases and 4 bases, there was a span of 10 bases. The CDR3 extends over 14 amino acids. The CDR3 loop reads CATSDARTADTQYF. CDR3 bases: TGTGCCACCAGTGATGCCCGAACGGCAGATACGCAGTATTTT.

J is TRBJ2-7 and V is TRBV24-1, with 7 nucleotides matching TRBD1. The CDR3 covers 15 residues. The J segment lost 12 bases and the V segment lost 9 bases, leaving 22 bases of the junction unmatched. Per the germline V gene, CDR1 is KGHDR and CDR2 is SFDVKD. CDR3 region: CATVMPGQREWGRYF. CDR3 nucleotides: TGTGCCACCGTAATGCCGGGACAGAGGGAATGGGGGCGGTACTTC.

This chain joins TRBV14 and TRBJ2-1, with D possibly TRBD2 on 5 matching bases. The CDR3 extends over 13 amino acids. The V gene's germline CDR1 is SGHDN and CDR2 FVKESK. The germline V and J ends were trimmed by 4 bases and 6 bases, with 10 bases remaining between them. The CDR3 here is CASSLAAGNEQFF. In DNA, the CDR3 is TGTGCCAGCAGCCTGGCGGCGGGCAATGAGCAGTTCTTC. The full variable domain, its missing parts supplied by reference TRBV14 and TRBJ2-1, is EAGVTQFPSHSVIEKGQTVTLRCDPISGHDNLYWYRRVMGKEIKFLLHFVKESKQDESGMPNNRFLAERTGGTYSTLKVQPAELEDSGVYFCASSLAAGNEQFFGPGTRLTVL.

This chain links TRBV27 with TRBJ2-7; the D gene is possibly TRBD1 (6 bases). This CDR3 spans 18 amino acids. CDR1 and CDR2 from the germline V gene are MNHEY and SMNVEV (reference sequence). Deletions cut 4 bases from V and 2 bases from J, with 24 bases between. The CDR3 region has the DNA TGTGCCAGCAGTTCGGACAGAGGAGCGGTAATGACAGCCTACGAGCAGTACTTC. This sequence encodes CASSSDRGAVMTAYEQYF.

The chain carries TRBV6-5 and TRBJ2-1, with TRBD1 as a possible D gene (6 bases). V lost 10 bases, J lost 7 bases, and 17 bases lay in between. Germline CDR1 is MNHEY and CDR2 is SVGAGI. The CDR3 length is 13 residues. The CDR3: CATLTGLRNEQFF. As DNA, the CDR3 is TGTGCCACCCTCACAGGGTTAAGGAATGAGCAGTTCTTC.

The genes are TRBV4-1 and TRBJ1-3; no firm D call. Trimming left V 0 bases short and J 4 bases short, with 4 bases between. Looked up from germline, CDR1 is MGHRA and CDR2 is YSYEKL. The CDR3 sequence is 13 residues long. The CDR3 DNA follows: TGCGCCAGCAGCCAAGATGCGGGAAACACCATATATTTT. Translation: CASSQDAGNTIYF.

This clone was seen only a few times. The V gene is TRBV9, the J gene TRBJ2-2, with 9 bases lining up with TRBD2. Germline CDR1 is SGDLS and CDR2 is YYNGEE. V was pared by 0 bases and J by 7 bases, with 4 bases of the junction left unmatched. The CDR3 sequence is 15 residues long. In DNA form, the CDR3 reads TGTGCCAGCAGCGTAGGCGGGGGGGCATACGGGGAGCTGTTTTTT. Translated, it gives CASSVGGGAYGELFF.

The V call is TRBV28, the J call TRBJ2-5; 7 nucleotides agree with TRBD2. The CDR3 is made up of 14 amino acids. Unmatched junction bases numbered 5, after V lost 6 bases and J lost 1 base. Per the germline V gene, CDR1 is MDHEN and CDR2 is SYDVKM. CDR3 protein: CASSQSGVQETQYF. CDR3 in DNA: TGTGCCAGCAGCCAAAGCGGGGTCCAAGAGACCCAGTACTTC.

The V gene is TRBV28, the J gene TRBJ2-7; 11 nucleotides align to TRBD1. There are 15 residues in the CDR3. CDR1 is MDHEN and CDR2 is SYDVKM in the germline V gene. V gave up 3 bases and J gave up 7 bases; unmatched junction bases: 8. CDR3 sequence reads: CASSFTTGTGGEQYF. The DNA for the CDR3 is TGTGCCAGCAGTTTTACAACCGGGACAGGGGGTGAGCAGTACTTC.

The V gene is TRBV10-3, the J gene TRBJ1-1; a possible D gene is TRBD1 (6 bases). This CDR3 is built from 12 residues. Germline CDR1 and CDR2: ENHRY and SYGVKD. Trimming took off 10 bases at V and 3 bases at J, with 12 bases between the two ends. CDR3 residues: CATWDTDTEAFF. CDR3 nucleotides: TGTGCCACCTGGGACACAGACACTGAAGCTTTCTTT.

V gene TRBV5-1 combines with J gene TRBJ2-3, with TRBD2 identical over 10 bases. This CDR3 comprises 15 residues. The germline CDR1 and CDR2 sequences are SGHRS and YFSETQ. With 5 bases clipped from V and 3 bases from J, the junction kept 6 bases outside the gene matches. Here the CDR3 DNA reads TGCGCCAGCAGTAGTATAGCGGGGGGTACAGATACGCAGTATTTT. Protein sequence: CASSSIAGGTDTQYF.

The CDR3 protein is CASSPAGQVYGYTF. The CDR3 bases are TGTGCCAGTAGCCCCGCCGGTCAAGTCTATGGCTACACCTTC. The J gene is TRBJ1-2, the V gene TRBV19, with no clear D. This CDR3 contains 14 residues. V lost 6 bases and J lost 4, with 15 bases in between. Germline V gene lookup returns CDR1 LNHDA and CDR2 SQIVND (reference sequence).

This clone was counted a single time. The DNA for the CDR3 is TGTGCCAGCAGCGCCCGGGACAGGGGTTCGGGAAGAGGAACTGAAGCTTTCTTT. It translates to CASSARDRGSGRGTEAFF. The rearrangement uses TRBV5-5 and TRBJ1-1; the match to TRBD1 covers 10 bases. The CDR3 consists of 18 residues. The J segment lost 5 bases and the V segment lost 4 bases, leaving 17 bases of the junction unmatched. In germline, CDR1 is SGHKS, CDR2 YYEKEE (reference sequence).

V gene TRBV30 combines with J gene TRBJ2-7; the match to TRBD1 covers 7 bases. CDR3 length: 14 amino acids. The junction had 6 bases not matched to a gene; V was cut back by 4 bases and J by 0 bases. Germline assignment: CDR1 GTSNPN and CDR2 SVGIG (reference sequence). CDR3 sequence: CAWTLQGFSYEQYF. The CDR3 DNA follows: TGTGCCTGGACCCTACAGGGGTTCTCCTACGAGCAGTACTTC.

The V call is TRBV28, the J call TRBJ1-1; TRBD1 agrees at 8 bases. This CDR3 is 18 amino acids long. Germline V gene data show CDR1 as MDHEN and CDR2 as SYDVKM. Trimming took 5 bases from V and 1 from J; bases not matched to a gene: 15. Written as DNA, the CDR3 is TGTGCCAGCAGTGACCTGGACAGGGTGTTTAAGGGGAACACTGAAGCTTTCTTT. Protein sequence: CASSDLDRVFKGNTEAFF.

The chain combines TRBV9 with TRBJ1-1; TRBD1 is a possible D gene (6 bases). CDR3 length equals 16 residues. V gave up 0 bases and J gave up 5 bases, with 17 bases separating them. Germline CDR1 SGDLS, CDR2 YYNGEE. The CDR3 sequence: CASSVGGGGRETEAFF. The CDR3 nucleotides read TGTGCCAGCAGCGTAGGAGGCGGGGGGCGAGAGACTGAAGCTTTCTTT.

This rearrangement joins TRBV7-9 to TRBJ1-1, with TRBD1 identical over 11 bases. V shed 5 bases, J shed 1 base, and the junction held 3 bases outside the gene matches. This CDR3 region has 15 residues. Germline V gene data show CDR1 as SEHNR and CDR2 as FQNEAQ (reference sequence). The CDR3 protein is CASSRTGGANTEAFF. CDR3 DNA sequence: TGTGCCAGCAGCCGGACAGGGGGCGCGAACACTGAAGCTTTCTTT.

CDR3 amino acids: CASSLAFGRDRNYGYTF. As DNA, the CDR3 is TGTGCCAGCAGCTTGGCCTTTGGCCGGGACAGAAACTATGGCTACACCTTC. The rearrangement uses TRBV5-8 and TRBJ1-2; TRBD1 aligns across 7 bases. The germline gives CDR1 SGHTS, CDR2 YDEGEE. J lost 2 bases, V lost 0 bases, and 10 bases had no gene match. CDR3 length: 17 residues.

This chain connects TRBV6-1 to TRBJ2-1; tentative D call: TRBD1 (5 bases). Trimming took 3 bases from V and 5 from J, leaving 11 bases between them. Germline loops: CDR1 MNHNS, CDR2 SASEGT. This CDR3 spans 14 amino acids. The CDR3 sequence is CASSDHGQNNEQFF. In DNA form, the CDR3 reads TGTGCCAGCAGTGATCACGGACAAAACAATGAGCAGTTCTTC.

The chain couples TRBV29-1 to TRBJ1-2; D is unclear. V was trimmed by 4 bases and J by 5 bases, leaving 14 bases between them. The V gene's germline CDR1 is SQVTM and CDR2 ANQGSEA. The CDR3 runs to 13 residues. DNA of the CDR3: TGCAGCGTTGTACCCCGTACAGAGTATGGCTACACCTTC. Its translation: CSVVPRTEYGYTF.

The gene calls are TRBV7-9 and TRBJ2-3; TRBD2 agrees at 9 bases. CDR1 SEHNR and CDR2 FQNEAQ come from the germline V gene (reference sequence). V lost 1 base, J lost 0 bases, and 2 bases stayed unmatched. The CDR3 has 16 residues. The DNA of the CDR3 is TGTGCCAGCAGCTTAGGACTAGCGGCAAGCACAGATACGCAGTATTTT. Encoded protein: CASSLGLAASTDTQYF.

This clone appeared a few times. This chain connects TRBV27 to TRBJ1-2; a possible D gene is TRBD1 (5 bases). The CDR3 consists of 15 residues. V was shortened by 8 bases and J by 4 bases, with 20 bases between the two germline ends. CDR1 MNHEY and CDR2 SMNVEV come from the germline V gene (reference sequence). This CDR3 is CASRSGVDRGYGYTF. The CDR3 bases are TGTGCCAGCCGTTCGGGGGTGGATCGAGGCTATGGCTACACCTTC.